These 8 T cell receptor beta chains were sequenced from one sample in a study of blood T cell repertoires in COVID-19. The assay was immunoSEQ multiplex PCR, and TCRdb's table has in-frame clones only and misses some. The sample lists about 110,000 clones, about 80% occurring once. The specimen was peripheral blood. The receptors were gathered from a woman in her 70s with acute or convalescent COVID-19.

The V call is TRBV27, the J call TRBJ2-1; maybe TRBD2 (6 bases). This CDR3 is built from 16 residues. Germline CDR1 reads MNHEY; CDR2 reads SMNVEV (reference sequence). V was cut by 5 bases and J by 0 bases, with 14 bases left in between. CDR3 protein: CASSPEADYSYNEQFF. CDR3 coding DNA: TGTGCCAGCAGTCCCGAGGCGGACTACTCCTACAATGAGCAGTTCTTC.

This clone has just one count. The chain joins TRBV3-1 (or the pseudogene TRBV3-2) to TRBJ2-3, with unresolved D. This CDR3 contains 15 residues. Germline V CDR1 and CDR2: LGHDT, YNNKEL (reference sequence). Trimming took off 2 bases at V and 3 bases at J, with 12 bases between the two ends. CDR3 DNA sequence: TGTGCCAGCAGCCAAAACCCGGGTTCGACAGATACGCAGTATTTT. This translates into CASSQNPGSTDTQYF.

The chain employs TRBV5-1 and TRBJ2-7; D is possibly TRBD2 (5 bases). Germline CDR1 is SGHRS and CDR2 is YFSETQ. Trimming cost V 2 bases and J 0 bases, with 9 bases left between them. This CDR3 spans 14 amino acids. CDR3 protein: CASSFEGNSYEQYF. As DNA, the CDR3 is TGCGCCAGCAGCTTTGAGGGAAACTCCTACGAGCAGTACTTC.

The V and J genes are TRBV10-3 and TRBJ2-5; TRBD2 is a possible D gene (5 bases). Germline-derived CDR1 and CDR2 are ENHRY and SYGVKD. The CDR3 runs 15 residues. Between the trimmed V and J ends, which lost 4 bases and 5 bases, there was a span of 17 bases. The DNA for the CDR3 is TGTGCCATCAGTGGGGATGGCAGGTCGGGGGAGACCCAGTACTTC. Encoded protein: CAISGDGRSGETQYF.

The V gene is TRBV9, the J gene TRBJ2-5, with D hard to call. Per the germline V gene, CDR1 is SGDLS and CDR2 is YYNGEE. Trimming removed 0 bases from V and 5 bases from J, with 5 bases in between. CDR3 size: 12 residues. The CDR3 loop is CASSVDLETQYF. CDR3 DNA: TGTGCCAGCAGCGTAGATCTCGAGACCCAGTACTTC.

The genes are TRBV28 and TRBJ1-3; D is uncertain. Trimming left V 5 bases short and J 6 bases short, with 17 bases between. Germline V lookup: CDR1 MDHEN, CDR2 SYDVKM. The CDR3 totals 15 residues. As DNA, the CDR3 is TGTGCCAGCAGTGCCAGCCGGGGTCTGTCAAACACCATATATTTT. Translating gives CASSASRGLSNTIYF.

The V call is TRBV9, the J call TRBJ2-2; D is possibly TRBD1 (5 bases). Per the germline V gene, CDR1 is SGDLS and CDR2 is YYNGEE. The CDR3 is made up of 15 amino acids. Trimming took off 4 bases at V and 0 bases at J, with 10 bases between the two ends. The CDR3 sequence is CASSPRQPNTGELFF. In nucleotides, the CDR3 is TGTGCCAGCAGCCCCAGACAGCCGAACACCGGGGAGCTGTTTTTT. Full variable domain (remainder filled in from reference TRBV9 and TRBJ2-2): DSGVTQTPKHLITATGQRVTLRCSPRSGDLSVYWYQQSLDQGLQFLIQYYNGEERAKGNILERFSAQQFPDLHSELNLSSLELGDSALYFCASSPRQPNTGELFFGEGSRLTVL.

This rearrangement joins TRBV10-3 to TRBJ2-7, with D possibly TRBD2 on 6 matching bases. The V end lost 1 base, the J end lost 0 bases, and 13 bases lay between the germline ends. Germline assignment: CDR1 ENHRY and CDR2 SYGVKD. The CDR3 contains 16 residues. The CDR3 is CAISELEGWGSYEQYF. The DNA of the CDR3 is TGTGCCATCAGTGAGTTGGAGGGCTGGGGCTCCTACGAGCAGTACTTC.